The entry below describes one T cell receptor beta chain. This entry belongs to a study of T cells after yellow fever vaccination. Trimming cost V 3 bases and J 7 bases; bases outside gene matches: 8. Germline V gene sequence: CDR1 SGHVS, CDR2 FNYEAQ. CDR3 length: 14 amino acids. TCRdb re-analysed the 5' RACE reads in MiXCR, keeping a single row per CDR3 protein. The sample contains under 700,000 distinct CDR3 sequences, less than 20% of which appear only once. The TCR originated in a man between 18 and 29 years old who received the YFV17D yellow fever vaccine. V usage is TRBV7-6 and J usage is TRBJ2-7; 8 nucleotides match TRBD1. The sample was PBMCs, taken 5 to 6 days after the first yellow fever vaccination. The CDR3 sequence is CASSFGQGAEEQYF. The CDR3 region has the DNA TGTGCCAGCAGCTTCGGCCAGGGGGCGGAAGAGCAGTACTTC.